The rows below give T cell receptor beta chains drawn from one sample of a study of cytomegalovirus exposure and HLA in healthy donors. Only in-frame clones appear in the TCRdb table, and some are missing; sequencing was by immunoSEQ multiplex PCR. The data contain around 90,000 clones, 79% of them singletons. Sequenced material: PBMCs. These receptors came from a male donor in good health and CMV-seropositive. Both conserved end residues are part of each CDR3. Each record gives: D gene, V gene, J gene, CDR3 protein. D genes are given only for firm matches.

.	TRBV4-2	TRBJ2-7	CASSQEGAGSYEQYF
TRBD2	TRBV5-8	TRBJ2-3	CASSLAVTSGGEADTQYF
.	TRBV4-1	TRBJ1-2	CASSQGFGNYGYTF
TRBD1	TRBV5-1	TRBJ2-7	CASSRTGYPEQYF
.	TRBV30	TRBJ1-1	CAWSERTGYTEAFF
.	TRBV4-2	TRBJ2-5	CASSPLGAPGSAQYF
TRBD1	TRBV29-1	TRBJ2-5	CSALIDRAGQYF
.	TRBV4-3	TRBJ1-2	CASSQDSRGSNYGYTF
.	TRBV6-5	TRBJ1-3	CASSYSLRAGNTIYF
TRBD1	TRBV4-1	TRBJ1-2	CASSQEPGQGATGYGYTF
.	TRBV7-9	TRBJ1-1	CASSPLGTEAFF
TRBD1	TRBV5-1	TRBJ1-6	CASRVPGQGNSPLHF
TRBD1	TRBV5-1	TRBJ2-3	CASSSRGQGRADTQYF
TRBD2	TRBV4-1	TRBJ2-2	CASSLGLAGLDTGELFF
.	TRBV5-4	TRBJ2-7	CASSSPHGVPYEQYF
TRBD1	TRBV7-8	TRBJ2-2	CASSSDREVRTGELFF
TRBD1	TRBV7-2	TRBJ1-1	CASSSGQDTEAFF
TRBD1	TRBV4-3	TRBJ2-3	CASSQEAGTGSDTQYF
.	TRBV11-2	TRBJ2-1	CASSKGGGSSYNEQFF
.	TRBV4-3	TRBJ2-5	CASSQDRVKTQYF
.	TRBV19	TRBJ2-7	CASGPHSYEQYF
.	TRBV6-6	TRBJ2-3	CASCFSETGNTQYF
.	TRBV14	TRBJ1-2	CASSPLQGAYGYTF
.	TRBV5-1	TRBJ1-6	CASSLSTGNSPLHF
.	TRBV18	TRBJ1-1	CASSPQEGNTEAFF
.	TRBV14	TRBJ1-4	CASSQESWGGSEKLFF
.	TRBV19	TRBJ1-5	CASSERVQPQHF
.	TRBV4-1	TRBJ2-5	CASSSDRGGQETQYF
TRBD1	TRBV19	TRBJ1-6	CASSLLGQGRSPLHF
TRBD2	TRBV6-5	TRBJ2-5	CASSYAGGVVETQYF
.	TRBV13	TRBJ2-1	CASSLPGEQFF
.	TRBV4-1	TRBJ1-4	CASSLDRTTTNEKLFF
TRBD2	TRBV7-9	TRBJ2-3	CASSLTSGGTDTQYF
.	TRBV11-2	TRBJ1-2	CASSLGTVSGGYTF
.	TRBV7-9	TRBJ2-2	CASSSGGATGELFF
.	TRBV4-1	TRBJ1-2	CASSGVRQYSNYGYTF
TRBD1	TRBV6-5	TRBJ1-3	CASSWGTGTSGNTIYF
.	TRBV6-1	TRBJ1-5	CASSQFPRLGQPQHF
.	TRBV29-1	TRBJ1-4	CSIRGTNEKLFF
.	TRBV20-1	TRBJ2-5	CSARDQETQYF
.	TRBV4-2	TRBJ1-2	CASSQDAGQGFYGYTF
.	TRBV18	TRBJ2-7	CASSLSSYEQYF
.	TRBV7-2	TRBJ1-2	CASSLGSYGYTF
.	TRBV18	TRBJ1-1	CASSPQGLNTEAFF
.	TRBV7-9	TRBJ2-7	CASSPGTGGEQYF
TRBD1	TRBV15	TRBJ1-1	CATRGDRELNTEAFF
TRBD2	TRBV5-4	TRBJ2-5	CASSLATSGGEETQYF
.	TRBV6-1	TRBJ1-1	CASSETWQRNTEAFF
.	TRBV19	TRBJ2-1	CASRGGSPNNEQFF
TRBD1	TRBV15	TRBJ1-1	CATSRDVTGLRAFF